Presented here are 19 T cell receptor beta chains from one specimen sequenced in a study of CD8+CD57+ T cells in acquired aplastic anemia. The sequenced patients had an expansion of CD8+CD57+ cells seen by flow cytometry. It was genomic DNA that served as the template for profiling TCR beta VDJ and CDR3. In TCRdb, the reads were re-called with MiXCR into one record per CDR3 protein. The repertoire includes fewer than 200,000 distinct CDR3 sequences, roughly 50% of them detected once, and around 1.8% sits in the top ten. The specimen was sorted CD4+, CD8+, or CD8+CD57+ T cells (not recorded which) from PBMCs. The receptors come from a human donor with aplastic anemia.

Ten or more counts support this clonotype. This chain joins TRBV29-1 and TRBJ2-3; D ambiguous. The CDR3 is 13 residues long. Trimming cost V 6 bases and J 2 bases, with 12 bases left between them. The germline gives CDR1 SQVTM, CDR2 ANQGSEA. This CDR3 is CSVAQQTTDTQYF. The CDR3 bases are TGCAGCGTCGCCCAACAAACCACAGATACGCAGTATTTT.

This clonotype appeared many times. This rearrangement joins TRBV5-1 to TRBJ2-1, with a weak D call TRBD2 (7 bases). The ends were cut back, 0 bases at V and 13 bases at J, with 17 bases in the middle. The length of the CDR3 is 14 residues. Germline CDR1 reads SGHRS; CDR2 reads YFSETQ. CDR3 nucleotide sequence: TGCGCCAGCAGCTTGGCCGGAAGGGGGGGAGTTCAGTTCTTC. The encoded protein is CASSLAGRGGVQFF.

This clonotype showed up just a few times. The V gene is TRBV5-6, the J gene TRBJ2-7, with D possibly being TRBD1 (5 bases). CDR3 length: 15 amino acids. Germline V gene data show CDR1 as SGHDT and CDR2 as YYEEEE. Trimming pared 4 bases from V and 7 bases from J, leaving 21 bases between. The CDR3 reads CASSQPRLGPTEQYF. CDR3 bases: TGTGCCAGCAGCCAGCCGCGGCTGGGGCCAACAGAGCAGTACTTC.

The chain couples TRBV10-3 to TRBJ2-7, with TRBD2 matching over 14 bases. The V segment lost 8 bases and the J segment 6 bases; nucleotides outside the gene matches: 15. The germline gives CDR1 ENHRY, CDR2 SYGVKD. CDR3 length: 17 amino acids. The chain's CDR3 is CAIGRSGTSGRVGEQYF. CDR3 in DNA: TGTGCCATCGGGCGATCCGGGACTAGCGGGAGAGTCGGCGAGCAGTACTTC.

The table lists this clonotype with many counts. V is TRBV14 and J is TRBJ1-2; no clear D gene. V lost 4 bases, J lost 6 bases, and 12 bases lay in between. CDR1 and CDR2 (germline): SGHDN, FVKESK. The CDR3 is 13 residues long. CDR3 DNA sequence: TGTGCCAGCAGCCGGGGAATGGTGGATGGCTACACCTTC. Translating gives CASSRGMVDGYTF.

This clonotype was counted many times. This sequence joins TRBV12-3 or TRBV12-4 and TRBJ1-5; possibly TRBD1 for D (6 bases). The V end was cut by 2 bases, the J end by 1 base, with 9 bases between. This CDR3 has 15 amino acids. The CDR3 DNA reads TGTGCCAGCAGTTTACGAACAGGGAGCAATCAGCCCCAGCATTTT. Its protein product is CASSLRTGSNQPQHF.

This clonotype has only a few counts. The chain carries TRBV18 and TRBJ2-3; TRBD1 matches at 9 bases. After removal of 6 bases from V and 2 bases from J, the junction contained 6 bases not matched to a gene. The CDR3 is 15 residues long. Per the germline V gene, CDR1 is KGHSH and CDR2 is LQKENI. The CDR3 loop reads CASSGDRAYTDTQYF. Written as DNA, the CDR3 is TGTGCCAGCTCGGGGGACAGGGCCTACACAGATACGCAGTATTTT.

This clonotype has just a few counts. V gene TRBV29-1 combines with J gene TRBJ2-3; possible D gene TRBD2, 5 bases. In germline, CDR1 is SQVTM, CDR2 ANQGSEA. Trimming pared 0 bases from V and 3 bases from J, leaving 13 bases between. The CDR3 loop spans 15 amino acids. CDR3 sequence reads: CSVEDRTRSTDTQYF. As DNA, the CDR3 is TGCAGCGTTGAAGATCGAACTAGGTCGACAGATACGCAGTATTTT.

The gene calls are TRBV2 and TRBJ2-5; D remains ambiguous. The V and J ends lost 7 bases and 4 bases respectively, with 7 bases between them. Germline CDR1 SNHLY, CDR2 FYNNEI. This CDR3 has 11 amino acids. CDR3 loop: CASTPGETQYF. The CDR3 nucleotides read TGTGCCAGCACGCCCGGAGAGACCCAGTACTTC. Drawing the rest from reference TRBV2 and TRBJ2-5, the complete variable domain is EPEVTQTPSHQVTQMGQEVILRCVPISNHLYFYWYRQILGQKVEFLVSFYNNEISEKSEIFDDQFSVERPDGSNFTLKIRSTKLEDSAMYFCASTPGETQYFGPGTRLLVL.

The V and J genes are TRBV4-3 and TRBJ2-7; 7 bases map to TRBD2. Per the germline V gene, CDR1 is LGHNA and CDR2 is YSLEER. The CDR3 sequence is 13 residues long. Trimming took 0 bases from V and 6 from J; bases not matched to a gene: 2. This chain's CDR3 is CASSQEGGPEQYF. The DNA of the CDR3 is TGCGCCAGCAGCCAAGAGGGAGGGCCCGAGCAGTACTTC.

The sample holds many counts of this clonotype. The CDR3 is CSARDAQRSITDTQYF. CDR3 sequence (DNA): TGCAGTGCTAGAGACGCCCAGAGATCGATCACAGATACGCAGTATTTT. The chain has TRBV20-1 and TRBJ2-3, with D hard to call. This CDR3 is 16 amino acids long. V lost 0 bases, J lost 2 bases, and 15 bases lay in between. Germline CDR1 is DFQATT and CDR2 is SNEGSKA (reference sequence).

The count of this clonotype is one. The rearrangement uses TRBV24-1 and TRBJ1-2, with D possibly being TRBD1 (6 bases). Trimming took off 2 bases at V and 0 bases at J, with 12 bases between the two ends. Looked up from germline, CDR1 is KGHDR and CDR2 is SFDVKD. CDR3 length: 16 residues. The CDR3 here is CATSDSGTQTNYGYTF. The CDR3 DNA is TGTGCCACCAGTGATTCCGGGACACAGACTAACTATGGCTACACCTTC.

The chain uses TRBV5-4 and TRBJ1-2; 10 positions agree with TRBD1. CDR1 and CDR2 (germline): SGHNT, YYREEE (reference sequence). The length of the CDR3 is 11 residues. V shed 5 bases, J shed 13 bases, and the junction held 5 bases outside the gene matches. The CDR3, as DNA: TGTGCCAGCAGTTGGGACAGGGGAGCCACCTTC. This codes for CASSWDRGATF.

This rearrangement joins TRBV6-1 to TRBJ1-3, with D possibly matching TRBD1 (6 bases). The germline V gene encodes CDR1 MNHNS and CDR2 SASEGT. There are 16 residues in the CDR3. The V and J ends lost 6 bases and 0 bases respectively, with 15 bases between them. In nucleotides, the CDR3 is TGTGCCAGCAGCCCGGGACAAACATTCTCTGGAAACACCATATATTTT. Protein sequence: CASSPGQTFSGNTIYF.

This clonotype has at least ten counts. The chain has TRBV7-8 and TRBJ1-1; D is unresolved. This CDR3 has 16 residues. Germline CDR1 is SGHVS and CDR2 is FQNEAQ. V lost 5 bases, J lost 1 base, and 17 bases lay in between. CDR3 in DNA: TGTGCCAGCAGCCCAAGACCTCTCGCGGGGAACACTGAAGCTTTCTTT. It translates to CASSPRPLAGNTEAFF.

The J gene is TRBJ2-1, the V gene TRBV29-1; 10 nucleotides line up with TRBD1. The CDR3 spans 12 residues. Germline V CDR1 and CDR2: SQVTM, ANQGSEA. The junction had 5 bases not matched to a gene; V was cut back by 6 bases and J by 9 bases. For the CDR3, the DNA is TGCAGCGTACTGACAGGGGGCACTGAGCAGTTCTTC. This encodes CSVLTGGTEQFF.

This chain links TRBV11-2 with TRBJ2-7; tentatively, D is TRBD1 or TRBD2 (5 bases each). Deletions cut 4 bases from V and 2 bases from J, with 18 bases between. The CDR3 extends over 16 amino acids. Germline V gene lookup returns CDR1 SGHAT and CDR2 FQNNGV. This CDR3 is CASSSPWPGRTYEQYF. The CDR3, as DNA: TGTGCCAGCAGCTCCCCGTGGCCGGGACGCACCTACGAGCAGTACTTC.

In the case of this clonotype: The CDR3 ends on some other residue instead of the conserved phenylalanine or tryptophan, so this is likely a read error. The chain combines TRBV20-1 with TRBJ2-7; D possibly corresponds to TRBD1 (5 bases). Per the germline V gene, CDR1 is DFQATT and CDR2 is SNEGSKA (reference sequence). This CDR3 comprises 13 residues. The CDR3 sequence: CSARAQGIYDQYL. As DNA, the CDR3 is TGCAGTGCTAGAGCTCAGGGAATCTACGACCAGTACCTC.

Note on this clonotype: The final CDR3 position lacks the conserved phenylalanine or tryptophan, pointing to a likely read error. No DNA is shown, since the ends of the CDR3 on it are uncertain; the CDR3 is the one TCRdb lists. This chain links TRBV5-1 with TRBJ2-1; TRBD2, the table's D call, lacks a check against the DNA. CDR1 is SGHRS and CDR2 is YFSETQ in the germline V gene. The CDR3 length is 12 residues, termini included. The CDR3: CASSLGLAGGFA.